This T cell receptor (beta chain) emerged from a study of T-cell reconstitution after alpha-beta-depleted transplantation in children. In germline, CDR1 is SQVTM, CDR2 ANQGSEA. J was trimmed by 5 bases and V by 4 bases; bases with no gene match: 13. The CDR3 has 17 residues. The TCRbeta library was prepared with unique molecular identifiers. TCRdb reprocessed the PCR reads via MiXCR and lists one record per CDR3 protein. Counted here are almost 250,000 distinct CDR3 sequences, roughly a quarter occurring once; the ten biggest clones make up more than 2%. Findings and limits, study-wide: Newly made T cells mostly supplied T-cell counts and diversity one year after transplant. About two months after transplant, alpha-beta T cells reportedly came from several hundred expanded graft clones. The high TCRbeta diversity at day 60 in some patients came from surviving recipient T cells and thymic progenitors.

This clonotype has ten or more counts. The antigen is unknown. The sequence derives from a girl aged 2 to 9 with Fanconi anemia, due to receive a stem cell transplant. V usage is TRBV29-1 and J usage is TRBJ2-3, with 12 bases fitting TRBD2. The sequencing here drew on PBMCs, taken before TCRalphabeta/CD19-depleted stem cell transplant. The CDR3 region is CSVAGGTSGGPIDTQYF. CDR3 bases: TGCAGCGTTGCAGGGGGCACTAGCGGGGGGCCGATAGATACGCAGTATTTT.